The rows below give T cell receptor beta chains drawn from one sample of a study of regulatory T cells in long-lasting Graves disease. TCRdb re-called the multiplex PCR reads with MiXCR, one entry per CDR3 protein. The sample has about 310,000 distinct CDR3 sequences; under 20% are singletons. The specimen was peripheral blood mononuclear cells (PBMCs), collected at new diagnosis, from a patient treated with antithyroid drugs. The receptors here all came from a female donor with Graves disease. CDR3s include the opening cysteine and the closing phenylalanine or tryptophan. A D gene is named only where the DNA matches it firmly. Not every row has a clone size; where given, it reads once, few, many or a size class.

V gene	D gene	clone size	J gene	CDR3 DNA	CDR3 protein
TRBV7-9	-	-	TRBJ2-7	TGTGCCAGCAGCCATTTTCAGTACGAGCAGTACTTC	CASSHFQYEQYF
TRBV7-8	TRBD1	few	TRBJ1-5	TGTGCCAGCAGCGACAACGACAGGGGATGGAGCAATCAGCCCCAGCATTTT	CASSDNDRGWSNQPQHF
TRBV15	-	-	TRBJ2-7	TGTGCCACCAGCAGGGACACCTCCTACGAGCAGTACTTC	CATSRDTSYEQYF
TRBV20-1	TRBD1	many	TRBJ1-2	TGCAGTGCTGGGACAGGGGGCAACCTGAGGACCTTC	CSAGTGGNLRTF
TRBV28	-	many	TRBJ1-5	TGTGCCAGCAGTTTACTGCGGAAAAATCAGCCCCAGCATTTT	CASSLLRKNQPQHF
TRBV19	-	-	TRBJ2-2	TGTGCCAGTAGTAGAGTCGGGGAGCTGTTTTTT	CASSRVGELFF
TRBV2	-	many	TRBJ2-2	TGTGCCAGCAGTCCTCGGGCCGGGGAGCTGTTTTTT	CASSPRAGELFF
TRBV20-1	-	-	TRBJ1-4	TGCAGTTCGCCCATGAGGGGGGATGAAAAACTGTTTTTT	CSSPMRGDEKLFF
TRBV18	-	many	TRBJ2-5	TGTGCCAGCTCACCACCCACAGCTCTGGGGACCCAGTACTTC	CASSPPTALGTQYF
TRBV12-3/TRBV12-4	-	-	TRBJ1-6	TGTGCCAGCAGTCCGGACAGTAGCAATTCACCCCTCCACTTT	CASSPDSSNSPLHF
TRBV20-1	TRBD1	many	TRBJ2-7	TGCAGTGCTAGACGGGACAGGGGGGTTTCCTACGAGCAGTACTTC	CSARRDRGVSYEQYF
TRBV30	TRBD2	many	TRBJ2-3	TGTGCCTGGGGGACTAGCGGGAGCACAGATACGCAGTATTTT	CAWGTSGSTDTQYF
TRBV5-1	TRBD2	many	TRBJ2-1	TGCGCCAGCAGCTTGAACGGGAGGGCCGAGTTGGATGAGCAGTTCTTC	CASSLNGRAELDEQFF
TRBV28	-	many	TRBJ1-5	TGTGCCAGCAGTTTGGGCGGGAAAGGCAATCAGCCCCAGCATTTT	CASSLGGKGNQPQHF
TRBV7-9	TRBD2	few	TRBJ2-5	TGTGCCAGCAGCTCCTCTAGCGGAGCGTACCAAGAGACCCAGTACTTC	CASSSSSGAYQETQYF
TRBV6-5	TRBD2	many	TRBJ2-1	TGTGCCAGCAGTTTGCGGCGGGAGGGCCAGAATTTGAATGAGCAGTTCTTC	CASSLRREGQNLNEQFF
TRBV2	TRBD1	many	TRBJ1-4	TGTGCCAGCAGCCTAACAGGGGAAGAGGAAAAACTGTTTTTT	CASSLTGEEEKLFF